This entry lists 18 T cell receptor beta chains sequenced from one sample in a study of blood T cell repertoires in COVID-19 (dated by TCRdb to the early 2020s). The library came from the immunoSEQ multiplex PCR assay. Not all clones reach the TCRdb copy of this immuneACCESS table, which keeps in-frame sequences only. Checked studies attribute under half of the gap to unresolved V genes and leave the rest unexplained. This sample has 150,000 to 200,000 clones in its table, and over 70% of those were observed once. About 6.9% of the sample comes from the top ten. Sequencing was carried out using peripheral blood. These receptors were obtained from a man in his sixties with acute or convalescent COVID-19.

CDR3 loop: CSASGRGLETQYF. In nucleotides, the CDR3 is TGCAGTGCTAGTGGCAGGGGGCTAGAGACCCAGTACTTC. V gene TRBV20-1 combines with J gene TRBJ2-5; 8 positions agree with TRBD1. The CDR3 length is 13 residues. The V gene's germline CDR1 is DFQATT and CDR2 SNEGSKA (reference sequence). V lost 3 bases, J lost 4 bases, and 4 bases stayed unmatched.

J is TRBJ1-1 and V is TRBV2; D not resolved. CDR1 is SNHLY and CDR2 is FYNNEI in the germline V gene. Trimming cost V 7 bases and J 2 bases, with 8 bases left between them. This CDR3 comprises 12 residues. The CDR3 loop is CASISPNTEAFF. The CDR3 DNA reads as TGTGCCAGCATATCCCCCAACACTGAAGCTTTCTTT.

The CDR3 reads CASSSTQGGEAFF. In DNA form, the CDR3 reads TGCGCCAGCAGCTCAACACAGGGGGGTGAAGCTTTCTTT. The chain combines TRBV5-1 with TRBJ1-1, with 8 bases lining up with TRBD1. In germline, CDR1 is SGHRS, CDR2 YFSETQ. V shed 3 bases, J shed 7 bases, and the junction held 5 bases outside the gene matches. The length of the CDR3 is 13 residues.

The chain uses TRBV9 and TRBJ1-3; D remains ambiguous. This CDR3 has 15 amino acids. Trimming stripped 0 bases from V and 4 bases from J, with 11 bases between. Germline lookup yields CDR1 SGDLS and CDR2 YYNGEE. The CDR3 bases are TGTGCCAGCAGCGTAGCTCCCTCTGCGGGAAACACCATATATTTT. It translates to CASSVAPSAGNTIYF.

This CDR3 is CASSPGTSGRSGEQFF. DNA for the CDR3: TGTGCCAGCAGCCCGGGGACTAGCGGGAGGTCGGGTGAGCAGTTCTTC. The V gene is TRBV9, the J gene TRBJ2-1, with TRBD2 identical over 15 bases. The trim removed 4 bases at V and 9 bases at J, leaving 8 bases unmatched. This CDR3 spans 16 amino acids. Germline values: CDR1 SGDLS, CDR2 YYNGEE. Looking up the rest from reference TRBV9 and TRBJ2-1 gives the full variable domain: DSGVTQTPKHLITATGQRVTLRCSPRSGDLSVYWYQQSLDQGLQFLIQYYNGEERAKGNILERFSAQQFPDLHSELNLSSLELGDSALYFCASSPGTSGRSGEQFFGPGTRLTVL.

Only a few counts were recorded for this clone. The V gene is TRBV4-3, the J gene TRBJ1-1; perhaps TRBD1 as D (5 bases). Trimming shortened V by 0 bases and J by 4 bases, and 21 bases separated the two germline ends. The length of the CDR3 is 18 residues. Germline loops: CDR1 LGHNA, CDR2 YSLEER. Here the CDR3 reads CASSQDPLRGAEGTEAFF. The CDR3 nucleotides read TGCGCCAGCAGCCAAGACCCCCTTAGAGGGGCGGAGGGCACTGAAGCTTTCTTT.

The V call is TRBV27, the J call TRBJ1-2; tentatively, D is TRBD1 (6 bases). The ends were cut back, 2 bases at V and 3 bases at J, with 22 bases in the middle. Germline V gene data show CDR1 as MNHEY and CDR2 as SMNVEV (reference sequence). CDR3 length: 18 residues. The CDR3 bases are TGTGCCAGCAGTTTAAAGCGCGCGGGGGCCGTGGTGGACTATGGCTACACCTTC. It translates to CASSLKRAGAVVDYGYTF.

V gene TRBV7-2 combines with J gene TRBJ1-1; D not certain. The germline gives CDR1 SGHTA, CDR2 FQGNSA. The V end lost 4 bases, the J end lost 3 bases, and 15 bases lay between the germline ends. The CDR3 spans 15 residues. CDR3 nucleotides: TGTGCCAGCAGCTCTCCCCACTCCCGGGACACTGAAGCTTTCTTT. Translated: CASSSPHSRDTEAFF.

The rearrangement joins TRBV9 to TRBJ2-1; tentatively, D is TRBD2 (7 bases). V was pared by 0 bases and J by 2 bases, with 15 bases between. Germline CDR1 and CDR2: SGDLS and YYNGEE. This CDR3 is built from 17 residues. The CDR3, as DNA: TGTGCCAGCAGCGTAGGTGGGGGGGCCGTCCCCTACAATGAGCAGTTCTTC. It translates to CASSVGGGAVPYNEQFF.

The sample holds a few counts of this clone. The sample has other DNA sequences that encode this CDR3 too. The chain recombines TRBV19 with TRBJ1-2, with 9 bases identical to TRBD1. Trimming removed 5 bases from V and 6 bases from J; junction bases left unmatched: 7. The CDR3 covers 14 residues. Germline V gives CDR1 LNHDA, CDR2 SQIVND (reference sequence). The DNA of the CDR3 is TGTGCCAGTAGTGCCCGGGGACAGGGTAATGGCTACACCTTC. It yields the protein CASSARGQGNGYTF.

The J gene is TRBJ2-3, the V gene TRBV4-1; 14 positions match TRBD2. The V segment lost 3 bases and the J segment 3 bases; nucleotides outside the gene matches: 14. CDR1 is MGHRA, CDR2 YSYEKL, per germline. The length of the CDR3 is 20 residues. This CDR3 reads CASSHLGLAGGVVGTDTQYF. The CDR3 coding sequence is TGCGCCAGCAGCCATCTCGGACTAGCGGGAGGCGTGGTAGGTACAGATACGCAGTATTTT.

This chain joins TRBV5-5 and TRBJ2-3, with TRBD2 matching over 8 bases. The CDR3 has 15 amino acids. Unmatched junction bases numbered 3, after V lost 2 bases and J lost 1 base. CDR1 and CDR2 (germline): SGHKS, YYEKEE (reference sequence). This CDR3 is CASSLVSGGTDTQYF. CDR3 nucleotides: TGTGCCAGCAGCTTAGTTAGCGGGGGCACAGATACGCAGTATTTT.

The J gene is TRBJ2-2, the V gene TRBV18, with D possibly being TRBD1 (6 bases). The germline V and J ends were trimmed by 1 base and 4 bases, with 13 bases remaining between them. This CDR3 is built from 16 residues. Germline V gene data show CDR1 as KGHSH and CDR2 as LQKENI. The CDR3 region has the DNA TGTGCCAGCTCACCACGTACCGGGACATCCACCGGGGAGCTGTTTTTT. It translates to CASSPRTGTSTGELFF.

The CDR3 region is CASSTRTGLNSPLHF. The CDR3 region has the DNA TGTGCCAGCAGCACACGGACAGGGTTGAATTCACCCCTCCACTTT. The rearrangement joins TRBV7-2 to TRBJ1-6, with 8 bases fitting TRBD1. The CDR3 runs 15 residues. The junction had 7 bases not matched to a gene; V was cut back by 5 bases and J by 7 bases. Germline V gene sequence: CDR1 SGHTA, CDR2 FQGNSA.

The V gene is TRBV2, the J gene TRBJ2-3, with TRBD1 matching 9 bases. CDR3 size: 13 residues. Germline values: CDR1 SNHLY, CDR2 FYNNEI. V was clipped by 10 bases and J by 4 bases; unmatched bases: 6. The CDR3 DNA sequence: TGTGCCAACACGGACAGGGGATCAGATACGCAGTATTTT. Encoded protein: CANTDRGSDTQYF.

J is TRBJ2-1 and V is TRBV4-2; 9 positions agree with TRBD2. Germline V lookup: CDR1 LGHNA, CDR2 YNFKEQ. V was pared by 0 bases and J by 4 bases, with 7 bases of the junction left unmatched. The CDR3 consists of 17 residues. The CDR3 region is CASSQEGASGVYNEQFF. The CDR3 DNA reads as TGTGCCAGCAGCCAAGAAGGGGCTAGCGGGGTTTACAATGAGCAGTTCTTC.

The chain has TRBV7-9 and TRBJ1-1, with D perhaps matching TRBD1 (5 bases). CDR1 SEHNR and CDR2 FQNEAQ come from the germline V gene (reference sequence). CDR3 length equals 14 residues. Trimming cost V 3 bases and J 0 bases, with 8 bases left between them. The CDR3 bases are TGTGCCAGCAGCTTTGGAGGGGTGAACACTGAAGCTTTCTTT. This sequence encodes CASSFGGVNTEAFF.

The chain is built from TRBV6-5 and TRBJ2-1, with TRBD2 matching 7 bases. This CDR3 is built from 14 residues. Germline assignment: CDR1 MNHEY and CDR2 SVGAGI. The trim removed 6 bases at V and 5 bases at J, leaving 7 bases unmatched. CDR3 region: CASRPGGGHNEQFF. The CDR3 DNA reads as TGTGCCAGCAGGCCGGGAGGTGGGCACAATGAGCAGTTCTTC.